This TCR beta chain came from a study of shared clonotypes between healthy human individuals. In the original processing: ImmunoSEQ supplied junction-only sequences lacking quality scores, so filtering was different. Here immunoSEQ multiplex PCR was the method, and the copy in TCRdb shows in-frame clones only, minus some. For V, J and clone size, that table is used; D and trimming come from the DNA. The profile shows 950,000 to 1,300,000 clones, 65% to 80% of them singletons. Study-level results: Among the subsets, naive ones generally showed larger estimated richness than memory ones.

The CDR3 covers 12 residues. V lost 10 bases and J 1 base, leaving 10 bases between the germline ends. Germline values: CDR1 ENHRY, CDR2 SYGVKD. Concerning this clone: The antigen is undetermined.

The chain links TRBV10-3 to TRBJ1-1, with a weak D call TRBD1 (5 bases). This clonotype was sampled from a man aged 18 to 29 in good health. Sequencing was done on a sample of memory CD4+ T cells sorted from blood. The subset denotes: CD45RA-negative fraction. The CDR3: CATKTANTEAFF. The CDR3 DNA reads as TGTGCCACAAAGACAGCGAACACTGAAGCTTTCTTT.